This T cell receptor beta chain was observed in a study of blood T cells in healthy people across ages. A few counts support this clonotype. What it binds is unknown. Study conclusions and caveats: Measured against age, TCR beta diversity per million T cells decreased in a roughly linear manner. A strong correlation was seen between TCR beta diversity and naive T cell percentage.

Germline V gene lookup returns CDR1 SGDLS and CDR2 YYNGEE. This CDR3 has 17 residues. The V gene lost 3 bases and the J gene lost 0 bases, with 17 bases spanning the gap. A second PCR of roughly 7 to 11 cycles used a sample-barcoded 5' primer and a J-beta primer mix. TCRdb recomputed calls from the 5' RACE reads with MiXCR, one row per CDR3 protein. The sample shows about 1,500,000 distinct CDR3 sequences, 25% to 30% of them seen only once. This chain connects TRBV9 to TRBJ2-3; D perhaps matches TRBD2 (7 bases). The sequence derives from a woman aged 25 to 39 in good health. The sample was blood. This chain's CDR3 is CASSGGGGGASTDTQYF. The DNA of the CDR3 is TGTGCCAGCAGCGGAGGAGGAGGGGGGGCCAGCACAGATACGCAGTATTTT.